The text below deals with one T cell receptor (beta chain). Its target is unknown. This sample also contains other DNA sequences that code for the same CDR3. This specimen comes from a study of memory CD4+ T cells and cytomegalovirus serostatus. Study-wide background: Of the healthy Belgian adults, under 10 were CMV seropositive and approximately 25 seronegative. Whole-study results and caveats: The CMV-associated TCR signature appears largely within the CD4+ memory repertoire. Each of 65 to 75 CMV-associated TCRbeta sequences occurred in one to five individuals.

Single viable CD3+CD4+CD8-CD45RO+ cells were sorted as the memory CD4+ T cells. CDR1 and CDR2 (germline): KGHSH, LQKENI. The V and J ends lost 3 bases and 3 bases respectively, with 2 bases between them. This CDR3 region has 11 residues. The assay was immunoSEQ multiplex PCR, and TCRdb's table has in-frame clones only and misses some. In the table there are around 53,000 clones, about 80% of which are singletons. The rearrangement joins TRBV18 to TRBJ2-5; D gene unclear. This TCR derives from an adult in good health and CMV-seropositive. Sequenced input: memory CD4+ T cells from blood. The CDR3 loop is CASSPKETQYF. In nucleotides, the CDR3 is TGTGCCAGCTCACCGAAAGAGACCCAGTACTTC.